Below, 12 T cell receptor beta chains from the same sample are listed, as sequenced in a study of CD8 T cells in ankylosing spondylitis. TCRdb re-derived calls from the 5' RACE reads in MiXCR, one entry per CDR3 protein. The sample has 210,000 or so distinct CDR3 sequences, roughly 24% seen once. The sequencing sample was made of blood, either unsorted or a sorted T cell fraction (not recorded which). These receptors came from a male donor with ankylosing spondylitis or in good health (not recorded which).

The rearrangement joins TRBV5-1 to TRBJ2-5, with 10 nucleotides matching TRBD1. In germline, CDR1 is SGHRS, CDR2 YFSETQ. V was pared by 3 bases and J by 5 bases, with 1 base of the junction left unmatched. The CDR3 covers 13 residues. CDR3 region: CASSWDRGETQYF. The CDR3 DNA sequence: TGCGCCAGCAGCTGGGACAGGGGTGAGACCCAGTACTTC.

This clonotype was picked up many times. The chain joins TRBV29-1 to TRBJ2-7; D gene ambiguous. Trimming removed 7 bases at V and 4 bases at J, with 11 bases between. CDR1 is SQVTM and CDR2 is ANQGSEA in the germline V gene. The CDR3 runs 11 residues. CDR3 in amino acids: CSATSGYEQYF. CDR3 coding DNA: TGCAGCGCGACGTCCGGGTACGAGCAGTACTTC.

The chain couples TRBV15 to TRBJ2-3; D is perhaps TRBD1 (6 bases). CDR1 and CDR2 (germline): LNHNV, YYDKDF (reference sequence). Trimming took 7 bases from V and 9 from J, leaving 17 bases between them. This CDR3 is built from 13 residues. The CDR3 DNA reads TGTGCCACCACCGAGACCGGGCAGGGGACGCAGTATTTT. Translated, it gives CATTETGQGTQYF.

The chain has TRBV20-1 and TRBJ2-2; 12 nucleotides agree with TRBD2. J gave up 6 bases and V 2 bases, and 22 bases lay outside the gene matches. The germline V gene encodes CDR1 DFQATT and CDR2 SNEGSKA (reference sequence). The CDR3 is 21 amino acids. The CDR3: CSARSHLSQSSGGGKAGELFF. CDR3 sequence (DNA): TGCAGTGCTAGATCACATCTGTCCCAATCTAGCGGGGGGGGGAAGGCCGGGGAGCTGTTTTTT.

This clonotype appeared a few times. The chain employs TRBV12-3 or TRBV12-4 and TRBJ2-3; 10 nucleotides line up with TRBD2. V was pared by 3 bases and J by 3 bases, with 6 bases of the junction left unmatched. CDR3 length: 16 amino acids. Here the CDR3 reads CASSFGASGRTDTQYF. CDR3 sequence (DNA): TGTGCCAGCAGTTTTGGTGCTAGCGGGAGAACAGATACGCAGTATTTT.

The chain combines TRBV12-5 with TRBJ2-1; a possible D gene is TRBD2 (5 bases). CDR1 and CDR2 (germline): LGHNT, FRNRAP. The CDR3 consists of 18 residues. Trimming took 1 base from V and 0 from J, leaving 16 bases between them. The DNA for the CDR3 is TGTGCTAGTGGTTTGGCCCCCTTGACGGGGAGCTCCTACAATGAGCAGTTCTTC. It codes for CASGLAPLTGSSYNEQFF.

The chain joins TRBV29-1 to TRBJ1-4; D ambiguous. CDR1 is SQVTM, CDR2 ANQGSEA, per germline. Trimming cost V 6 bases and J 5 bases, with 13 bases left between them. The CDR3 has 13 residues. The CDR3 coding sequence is TGCAGCGTATTAGGAGGATCGAATGAAAAACTGTTTTTT. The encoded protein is CSVLGGSNEKLFF. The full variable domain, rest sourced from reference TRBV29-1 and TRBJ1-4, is SAVISQKPSRDICQRGTSLTIQCQVDSQVTMMFWYRQQPGQSLTLIATANQGSEATYESGFVIDKFPISRPNLTFSTLTVSNMSPEDSSIYLCSVLGGSNEKLFFGSGTQLSVL.

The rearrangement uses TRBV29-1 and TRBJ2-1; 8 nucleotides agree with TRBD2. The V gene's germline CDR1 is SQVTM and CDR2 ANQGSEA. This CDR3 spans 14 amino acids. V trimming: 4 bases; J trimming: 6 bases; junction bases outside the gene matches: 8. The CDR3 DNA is TGCAGCGTTGGACTAGCGCGGGGTGGCAATGAGCAGTTCTTC. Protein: CSVGLARGGNEQFF.

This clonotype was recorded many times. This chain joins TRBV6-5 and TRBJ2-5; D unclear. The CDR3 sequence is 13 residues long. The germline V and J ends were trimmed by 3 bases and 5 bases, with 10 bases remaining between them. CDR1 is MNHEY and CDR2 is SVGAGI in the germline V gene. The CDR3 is CASSYTVGETQYF. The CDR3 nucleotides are TGTGCCAGCAGTTATACGGTCGGCGAGACCCAGTACTTC.

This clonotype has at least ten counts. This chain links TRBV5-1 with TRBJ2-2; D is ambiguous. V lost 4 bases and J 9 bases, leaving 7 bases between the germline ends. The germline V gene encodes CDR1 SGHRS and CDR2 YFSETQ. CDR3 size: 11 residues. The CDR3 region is CASSPARELFF. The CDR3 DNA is TGCGCCAGCAGCCCCGCGCGGGAGCTGTTTTTT.

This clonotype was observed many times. For the CDR3, the DNA is TGTGCCAGCAGAACGGACAGGGTCACTGAAGCTTTCTTT. This gives the protein CASRTDRVTEAFF. The gene calls are TRBV28 and TRBJ1-1, with TRBD1 matching over 8 bases. The V and J ends lost 6 bases and 4 bases, in that order; junction bases with no gene match: 4. This CDR3 region has 13 residues. Germline V gives CDR1 MDHEN, CDR2 SYDVKM. Full variable domain (rest looked up from reference TRBV28 and TRBJ1-1): DVKVTQSSRYLVKRTGEKVFLECVQDMDHENMFWYRQDPGLGLRLIYFSYDVKMKEKGDIPEGYSVSREKKERFSLILESASTNQTSMYLCASRTDRVTEAFFGQGTRLTVV.

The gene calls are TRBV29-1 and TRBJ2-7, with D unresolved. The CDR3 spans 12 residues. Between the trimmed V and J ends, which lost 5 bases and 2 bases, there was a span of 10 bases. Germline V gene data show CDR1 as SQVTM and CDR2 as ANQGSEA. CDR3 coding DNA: TGCAGCGTTCAGGAATCTCCCTACGAGCAGTACTTC. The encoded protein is CSVQESPYEQYF.